Below are 4 T cell receptor beta chains sequenced from a single sample in a study of long-term antiretroviral therapy in people with HIV. Researchers report immunoSEQ v3.0 was run at survey level. The protocol was immunoSEQ multiplex PCR, while the TCRdb copy is restricted to in-frame clones and leaves out a portion. This sample has over 10,000 clones, with 60% to 80% found just once. Sequences were derived from unsorted PBMCs, sampled 0.5 years before starting antiretroviral therapy. These receptors were taken from a woman aged 40 to 50 with HIV.

V usage is TRBV10-2 and J usage is TRBJ1-2, with D tentatively TRBD1 (5 bases). In germline, CDR1 is WSHSY, CDR2 SAAADI. V was trimmed by 0 bases and J by 7 bases, leaving 15 bases between them. This CDR3 has 15 residues. The DNA of the CDR3 is TGCGCCAGCAGTGAGTCTCGGGCAGGGTTGAGTGGCTACACCTTC. It encodes CASSESRAGLSGYTF.

The chain carries TRBV27 and TRBJ2-7, with TRBD1 as a possible D gene (5 bases). Looked up from germline, CDR1 is MNHEY and CDR2 is SMNVEV (reference sequence). CDR3 length: 15 residues. The ends were cut back, 6 bases at V and 3 bases at J, with 18 bases in the middle. The CDR3 region has the DNA TGTGCCAGCAGCCCGCGGCAGGGATGGTTCTACGAGCAGTACTTC. Its translation: CASSPRQGWFYEQYF.

The V and J genes are TRBV5-4 and TRBJ2-5, with 13 bases lining up with TRBD2. J lost 8 bases, V lost 0 bases, and 7 bases had no gene match. Germline V CDR1 and CDR2: SGHNT, YYREEE (reference sequence). This CDR3 is 16 amino acids long. DNA of the CDR3: TGTGCCAGCAGCTTGGATGGACTAGCGGGAGAAGGAACCCAGTACTTC. This gives the protein CASSLDGLAGEGTQYF.

The rearrangement uses TRBV6-4 and TRBJ1-1; TRBD1 agrees at 7 bases. The length of the CDR3 is 14 residues. CDR1 and CDR2 (germline): MRHNA, SNTAGT. The J segment lost 6 bases and the V segment lost 4 bases, leaving 8 bases of the junction unmatched. The CDR3 nucleotides read TGTGCCAGCAGTGCTCAGGGGGGGGCGGCTGAAGCTTTCTTT. This encodes CASSAQGGAAEAFF.